This TCR beta chain was observed in a study of cytomegalovirus exposure and HLA in healthy donors. Study conclusions and caveats: Presence/absence analyses took donor sequencing depth as roughly uniform. Looking again later, the authors saw that most CMV-associated TCR beta chains seemed HLA-restricted.

60 Vbeta and 13 Jbeta primers were used in PCR. In the study's own analysis: About 9.9 million of the about 80 million unique TCR beta chains counted in a later analysis were shared. Only in-frame clones appear in the TCRdb table, and some are missing; sequencing was by immunoSEQ multiplex PCR. V, J and clone size reflect that table, while D and trimming were determined from the DNA. The sample has 100,000 to 150,000 clones. Healthy bone marrow donors supplied every sample. V was pared by 5 bases and J by 3 bases, with 13 bases between. The CDR3 length is 14 residues. Germline V lookup: CDR1 LGHNA, CDR2 YNFKEQ. As concerns this clone: Its target is unknown.

The receptor comes from a woman between 40 and 50 years old in good health and CMV-seronegative. The material sequenced was PBMCs. The V and J genes are TRBV4-2 and TRBJ1-1; D may be TRBD1 (6 bases). CDR3: CASSNQGRDTEAFF. The DNA of the CDR3 is TGTGCCAGCAGCAACCAGGGGCGTGACACTGAAGCTTTCTTT.